These T cell receptor beta chains were read from a single sample in a study of T cell changes during pregnancy in multiple sclerosis. Assay: immunoSEQ multiplex PCR; the TCRdb copy retains only in-frame clones and omits some. The top ten hold 5.5% of the sample, which has about 50,000 clones, approximately 94% seen once. The sample in question was CD8+ T cells from peripheral blood mononuclear cells, obtained before pregnancy. The receptors shown here come from a female donor with multiple sclerosis, enrolled in a pregnancy study. Each CDR3 is given with its conserved first and last residue.

J	V	CDR3
TRBJ2-7	TRBV6-1	CASSAPSYSYEQYF
TRBJ2-1	TRBV5-1	CASSAEGPYEQFF
TRBJ2-7	TRBV5-6	CASSLGSSSYEQYF
TRBJ2-1	TRBV30	CAWSVGLAGIHEQFF
TRBJ2-7	TRBV5-4	CASSSTGEGDEQYF
TRBJ1-1	TRBV19	CASSLPGQTTEAFF
TRBJ1-2	TRBV4-2	CASSQTGGSYGYTF
TRBJ2-7	TRBV6-5	CASSLTSGSGHEQYF
TRBJ2-1	TRBV19	CASSISGSSYNEQFF
TRBJ2-5	TRBV7-3	CASSPTGTREETQYF
TRBJ1-5	TRBV10-2	CASSQGTGDQPQHF
TRBJ2-2	TRBV13	CASSLGLSSGELFF
TRBJ2-1	TRBV4-3	CASSQASGAGPDDEQFF
TRBJ2-3	TRBV4-3	CASTPGTSGTDTQYF
TRBJ1-1	TRBV27	CASSFTGNTEAFF
TRBJ2-6	TRBV4-2	CASSQDNSGANVLTF
TRBJ1-1	TRBV11-1	CASSLKGRGTEAFF
TRBJ2-1	TRBV15	CASSGLDPRGGEQFF
TRBJ2-1	TRBV11-2	CASSPRTSSHNEQFF
TRBJ2-7	TRBV6-6	CASSYSGTGGYEQYF
TRBJ2-7	TRBV30	CAWSVPSRRSYEQYF
TRBJ2-7	TRBV4-2	CASSSSLAGGPYEQYF
TRBJ1-3	TRBV5-6	CASRIWGGSGNTIYF
TRBJ2-3	TRBV2	CASSVGLVSDTQYF
TRBJ1-1	TRBV18	CASSPGTGGGRTEAFF
TRBJ2-7	TRBV28	CASSLGLGQYNEQYF
TRBJ1-5	TRBV15	CATSRDLQGRQPQHF
TRBJ1-2	TRBV9	CASSVGRLSYGYTF
TRBJ2-7	TRBV5-1	CASSPGTGAYEQYF
TRBJ1-5	TRBV27	CASRSYSNQPQHF
TRBJ1-1	TRBV19	CASTWGQFEAFF
TRBJ2-7	TRBV27	CASSPLLGQGAYEQYF
TRBJ2-7	TRBV9	CASSVGGGGSYEQYF
TRBJ2-1	TRBV5-4	CASSYSGNNEQFF
TRBJ2-1	TRBV2	CASGPGTSLNEQFF
TRBJ2-7	TRBV4-1	CASSQGDRGYEQYF
TRBJ2-5	TRBV4-1	CASSRQGSETQYF
TRBJ2-2	TRBV10-3	CAISVLKGVNTGELFF
TRBJ2-7	TRBV19	CASSHGQGAREQYF
TRBJ2-2	TRBV23-1	CASSQARGQGTGELFF
TRBJ1-3	TRBV23-1	CASSPRGGTTGNTIYF
TRBJ1-1	TRBV6-1	CASSDGQGAGEAFF
TRBJ2-7	TRBV30	CAWSVGTGTYEQYF
TRBJ2-5	TRBV6-1	CASSEAAGTGAGQETQYF
TRBJ1-2	TRBV4-2	CASSQAMYRGPGGYTF
TRBJ2-7	TRBV5-6	CASSLGLAEAQYEQYF
TRBJ1-1	TRBV9	CASSDSGAFSAEAFF
TRBJ1-3	TRBV5-5	CASSPWGADSGNTIYF
TRBJ2-7	TRBV27	CASSLGGAVYEQYF
TRBJ1-4	TRBV13	CASSLGADNEKLFF
TRBJ2-1	TRBV5-1	CASMDGTSNYNEQFF
TRBJ2-7	TRBV7-9	CASSFKARLAGAGEQYF
TRBJ2-3	TRBV7-9	CASSSTGSSTDTQYF
TRBJ2-3	TRBV5-4	CASSSGLASTDTQYF
TRBJ2-5	TRBV7-9	CASSSAGRVETQYF
TRBJ2-7	TRBV9	CASSALDTSYEQYF
TRBJ1-1	TRBV28	CASSAGGQGSTEAFF
TRBJ1-1	TRBV29-1	CSVKDRGETEAFF
TRBJ2-1	TRBV7-2	CASSFSSTSGRGNEQFF
TRBJ2-5	TRBV10-2	CASTLSGAQETQYF